This T cell receptor (beta chain) came from a study of T-cell reconstitution after alpha-beta-depleted transplantation in children. Researchers prepared the TCRbeta library using unique molecular identifiers, the study reports. Using its own MiXCR run on the PCR reads, TCRdb lists one record per CDR3 protein. This sample carries around 600,000 distinct CDR3 sequences, roughly 23% of them seen once, and the ten largest clones take roughly 14%. A note on this clonotype: Its antigen is as yet unknown.

Points from the study as a whole: Where some patients showed high TCRbeta diversity at day 60, it came from recipient T cells and thymic progenitors that had survived. Expanded graft clones, several hundred of them, were reportedly the source of alpha-beta T cells about two months after transplant. From newly produced T cells came most of the T-cell counts and diversity one year after transplant.

The sequencing used PBMCs, mostly from graft donor cells, collected 360 days after TCRalphabeta/CD19-depleted stem cell transplant. The receptor was isolated from a boy under three years old who had a stem cell transplant for acute myeloid leukemia, so the T cells may come from the graft donor.

CDR3 DNA: TGCAGTGCTAGGGCCGGGACAGGGGGCCCCTCTGGGGCCAACGTCCTGACTTTC. Protein: CSARAGTGGPSGANVLTF. The J gene is TRBJ2-6, the V gene TRBV20-1, with TRBD1 identical over 12 bases. V lost 3 bases, J lost 0 bases, and 6 bases stayed unmatched. From germline, CDR1 is DFQATT and CDR2 SNEGSKA (reference sequence). CDR3 length: 18 residues.